Listed below are T cell receptor beta chains from one sample, sequenced in a study of T cells in Graves' hyperthyroidism and ophthalmopathy. One entry per CDR3 protein, called by TCRdb with MiXCR from the multiplex PCR reads. Among roughly 700,000 distinct CDR3 sequences listed, about 18% were seen once. Material: blood. Receptor source: a man aged 45-65 years with Graves' hyperthyroidism. Each CDR3 is given with its conserved first and last residue. Each record gives: clone size, D gene, V gene, J gene, CDR3 DNA, CDR3 protein. The D gene is left open where the match is weak. Part of the rows lack a size; the others show once, few, many or a class for expanded clones.

abundance: many
d_gene: TRBD2
v_gene: TRBV20-1
j_gene: TRBJ2-1
CDR3nt: TGCAGTGCTAGGACTAGCGGGACGAGCTACAATGAGCAGTTCTTC
CDR3aa: CSARTSGTSYNEQFF

abundance: few
d_gene: -
v_gene: TRBV6-2/TRBV6-3
j_gene: TRBJ1-1
CDR3nt: TGTGCCAGCAGTTGGACCCCGGGGGTAGATGGCACTGAAGCTTTCTTT
CDR3aa: CASSWTPGVDGTEAFF

abundance: many
d_gene: -
v_gene: TRBV24-1
j_gene: TRBJ2-3
CDR3nt: TGTGCCACCAGTGACGGAGGGGACGCAGATACGCAGTATTTT
CDR3aa: CATSDGGDADTQYF

abundance: many
d_gene: TRBD1
v_gene: TRBV30
j_gene: TRBJ1-6
CDR3nt: TGTGCCTGGAGGAGACAGGGGATTAATTCACCCCTCCACTTT
CDR3aa: CAWRRQGINSPLHF

abundance: many
d_gene: -
v_gene: TRBV14
j_gene: TRBJ1-2
CDR3nt: TGTGCCAGCAGCCAAGGCAACGTCAACTATGGCTACACCTTC
CDR3aa: CASSQGNVNYGYTF

abundance: -
d_gene: -
v_gene: TRBV12-3/TRBV12-4
j_gene: TRBJ1-4
CDR3nt: TGTGCCGTGAGGGGTCGGGAAAAACTGTTTTTT
CDR3aa: CAVRGREKLFF

abundance: -
d_gene: TRBD1
v_gene: TRBV29-1
j_gene: TRBJ2-6
CDR3nt: TGCAGCGTTGAAGCAACTACAGGGGCTGGGGCCAACGTCCTGACTTTC
CDR3aa: CSVEATTGAGANVLTF

abundance: many
d_gene: -
v_gene: TRBV7-2
j_gene: TRBJ1-6
CDR3nt: TGTGCCAGCAGCTTAGGCCGGGGCCGACATTCACCCCTCCACTTT
CDR3aa: CASSLGRGRHSPLHF

abundance: many
d_gene: TRBD2
v_gene: TRBV7-9
j_gene: TRBJ2-3
CDR3nt: TGTGCCAGCAGCTTAGGACTAGCGCTAAGCACAGATACGCAGTATTTT
CDR3aa: CASSLGLALSTDTQYF

abundance: once
d_gene: -
v_gene: TRBV19
j_gene: TRBJ2-7
CDR3nt: TGTGCCAGTAGTATAGCGGACGGCTCCTACGAGCAGTACTTC
CDR3aa: CASSIADGSYEQYF

abundance: many
d_gene: -
v_gene: TRBV10-3
j_gene: TRBJ2-6
CDR3nt: TGTGCCATCAGACCAACGGGTTCCGGGGCCAACGTCCTGACTTTC
CDR3aa: CAIRPTGSGANVLTF

abundance: many
d_gene: TRBD1
v_gene: TRBV11-2
j_gene: TRBJ2-7
CDR3nt: TGTGCCAGCAGCCCAAACGGGGGACAGGAGAGTCACGAGCAGTACTTC
CDR3aa: CASSPNGGQESHEQYF

abundance: few
d_gene: -
v_gene: TRBV6-2/TRBV6-3
j_gene: TRBJ2-5
CDR3nt: TGTGCCAGCAGTTACAGAGGCAGGGGAGGCCAAGAGACCCAGTACTTC
CDR3aa: CASSYRGRGGQETQYF

abundance: -
d_gene: -
v_gene: TRBV5-4
j_gene: TRBJ2-5
CDR3nt: TGTGCCAGCAGCTCGAGCGGGCGCCGCAGGGAGACCCAGTACTTC
CDR3aa: CASSSSGRRRETQYF

abundance: few
d_gene: -
v_gene: TRBV28
j_gene: TRBJ2-1
CDR3nt: TGTGCCAGCAGTTTCCCTACTCACCGGGAGAACTACAATGAGCAGTCCTTC
CDR3aa: CASSFPTHRENYNEQSF

abundance: -
d_gene: -
v_gene: TRBV15
j_gene: TRBJ1-2
CDR3nt: TGTGCCACCAGCAGAGTTCCCCCGGCGGGGGCGCAGGGCTACACCTTC
CDR3aa: CATSRVPPAGAQGYTF

abundance: many
d_gene: -
v_gene: TRBV6-5
j_gene: TRBJ2-1
CDR3nt: TGTGCCAGCAGTTACTACTCGTCTCGGGCCTACAATGAGCAGTTCTTC
CDR3aa: CASSYYSSRAYNEQFF

abundance: many
d_gene: -
v_gene: TRBV20-1
j_gene: TRBJ2-7
CDR3nt: TGCAGTGCGGACACATTAGCGGAGATCACCTACGAGCAGTACTTC
CDR3aa: CSADTLAEITYEQYF

abundance: many
d_gene: -
v_gene: TRBV12-3/TRBV12-4
j_gene: TRBJ2-1
CDR3nt: TGTGCCAGCAGCACCGAGCGGAGCTCCTACAATGAGCAGTTCTTC
CDR3aa: CASSTERSSYNEQFF

abundance: many
d_gene: TRBD1
v_gene: TRBV29-1
j_gene: TRBJ2-5
CDR3nt: TGCAGCGTGGAACTGACAGGGATGAAGACCCAGTACTTC
CDR3aa: CSVELTGMKTQYF

abundance: many
d_gene: -
v_gene: TRBV7-9
j_gene: TRBJ1-1
CDR3nt: TGTGCCAGCCGCAGGGGCGAGGGAACTGAAGCTTTCTTT
CDR3aa: CASRRGEGTEAFF

abundance: many
d_gene: -
v_gene: TRBV28
j_gene: TRBJ1-1
CDR3nt: TGTGCCAGCAGTTTTACTGATGCTATAAACACTGAAGCTTTCTTT
CDR3aa: CASSFTDAINTEAFF

abundance: many
d_gene: -
v_gene: TRBV3-1
j_gene: TRBJ1-1
CDR3nt: TGTGCCAGCAGCCGAGACCCCGACAGAAACACTGAAGCTTTCTTT
CDR3aa: CASSRDPDRNTEAFF

abundance: -
d_gene: TRBD2
v_gene: TRBV6-1
j_gene: TRBJ2-6
CDR3nt: TGTGCCAGCGCGACGCGAGCGGGAGCCTCTGGGGCCAACGTCCTGACTTTC
CDR3aa: CASATRAGASGANVLTF

abundance: -
d_gene: -
v_gene: TRBV5-1
j_gene: TRBJ1-6
CDR3nt: TGCGCCAGCAGCTTCCCAGACCCGAATTCACCCCTCCACTTT
CDR3aa: CASSFPDPNSPLHF